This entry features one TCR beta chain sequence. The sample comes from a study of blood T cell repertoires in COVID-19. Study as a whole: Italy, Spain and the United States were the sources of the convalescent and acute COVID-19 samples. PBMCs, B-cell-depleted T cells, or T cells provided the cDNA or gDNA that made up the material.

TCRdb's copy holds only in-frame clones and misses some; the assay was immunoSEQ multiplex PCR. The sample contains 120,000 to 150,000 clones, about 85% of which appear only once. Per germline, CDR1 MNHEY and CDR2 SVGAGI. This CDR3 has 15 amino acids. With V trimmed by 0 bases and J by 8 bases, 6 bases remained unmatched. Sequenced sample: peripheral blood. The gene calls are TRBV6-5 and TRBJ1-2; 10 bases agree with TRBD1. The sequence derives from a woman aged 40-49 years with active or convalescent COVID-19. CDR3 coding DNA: TGTGCCAGCAGTTACTCTCGACAGGGGGCAAGGGGCTACACCTTC. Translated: CASSYSRQGARGYTF.